The 8 T cell receptor beta chains below were found in one sample sequenced in a study of blood T cell repertoires in COVID-19. TCRdb's copy holds only in-frame clones and misses some; the assay was immunoSEQ multiplex PCR. This sample yields 390,000 or so clones, of which roughly 89% are seen a single time; approximately 1.4% belongs to the top ten. The sample consisted of peripheral blood. These receptor sequences come from a woman between 25 and 40 years old with active or convalescent COVID-19.

The chain carries TRBV30 and TRBJ1-4; TRBD1 agrees at 8 bases. Per the germline V gene, CDR1 is GTSNPN and CDR2 is SVGIG (reference sequence). There are 16 residues in the CDR3. V lost 1 base, J lost 4 bases, and 8 bases stayed unmatched. The CDR3 sequence is CAWSAATGVYNEKLFF. As DNA, the CDR3 is TGTGCCTGGAGTGCAGCGACAGGGGTTTATAATGAAAAACTGTTTTTT.

The chain uses TRBV7-5 and TRBJ2-1; the D segment call TRBD2 is taken from the table without a DNA check. TRBV7-5 is a documented pseudogene. The CDR3 has 18 residues. CDR3 bases: TGTGTCAGAAGCTTAAAAGCGGGGGCCCGTAGCTCCTACAATGAGCAGTTCTTC. It specifies CVRSLKAGARSSYNEQFF.

The rearrangement links TRBV5-5 to TRBJ1-1, with D maybe TRBD1 (6 bases). The CDR3 has 16 amino acids. Germline values: CDR1 SGHKS, CDR2 YYEKEE (reference sequence). V lost 4 bases to trimming and J lost 1 base, with 17 bases between them. CDR3 sequence (DNA): TGTGCCAGCAGCCCCTTCCGGGGGGCAAAGAACACTGAAGCTTTCTTT. Translating it yields CASSPFRGAKNTEAFF.

The chain carries TRBV19 and TRBJ2-1; D unresolved. The CDR3 extends over 14 amino acids. Germline loops: CDR1 LNHDA, CDR2 SQIVND (reference sequence). Trimming cost V 7 bases and J 4 bases, with 14 bases left between them. The CDR3 nucleotides are TGTGCCAGTATGAAGAACATAAATTACAATGAGCAGTTCTTC. It codes for CASMKNINYNEQFF.

The chain has TRBV5-1 and TRBJ1-2; D is ambiguous. Germline V gene data show CDR1 as SGHRS and CDR2 as YFSETQ. There are 15 residues in the CDR3. Trimming stripped 5 bases from V and 7 bases from J, with 21 bases between. CDR3 amino acids: CASRNMNVGSGGYTF. Here the CDR3 DNA reads TGCGCCAGCAGAAACATGAACGTTGGGTCGGGTGGCTACACCTTC.

The rearrangement uses TRBV10-2 and TRBJ2-7, with 7 bases aligning to TRBD1. The V segment lost 3 bases and the J segment 2 bases; nucleotides outside the gene matches: 1. This CDR3 has 13 residues. CDR1 and CDR2 (germline): WSHSY, SAAADI. The CDR3 reads CASSEGGPYEQYF. CDR3 DNA sequence: TGCGCCAGCAGTGAAGGGGGCCCCTACGAGCAGTACTTC.

This chain uses TRBV6-5 with TRBJ1-1, with TRBD1 as a possible D gene (5 bases). The CDR3 totals 15 residues. V was cut by 0 bases and J by 4 bases, with 12 bases left in between. CDR1 MNHEY and CDR2 SVGAGI come from the germline V gene. CDR3 DNA sequence: TGTGCCAGCAGTTACTCGGAGGGGCCGAGCACTGAAGCTTTCTTT. The encoded protein is CASSYSEGPSTEAFF.

The V and J genes are TRBV5-1 and TRBJ1-1; 10 bases map to TRBD1. The germline V gene encodes CDR1 SGHRS and CDR2 YFSETQ. V gave up 2 bases and J gave up 4 bases; unmatched junction bases: 5. The CDR3 consists of 15 residues. CDR3 in DNA: TGCGCCAGCAGCTTCGGGACAGGGGCGGGCACTGAAGCTTTCTTT. This sequence encodes CASSFGTGAGTEAFF.